This T cell receptor (beta chain) was documented in a study of radiation and T cells in renal cell carcinoma. CDR3 length equals 12 residues. The germline CDR1 and CDR2 sequences are MNHEY and SMNVEV (reference sequence). Germline trimming cut 2 bases from V and 9 bases from J; bases unmatched to any gene: 3. The assay was immunoSEQ multiplex PCR, and TCRdb's table has in-frame clones only and misses some. The data hold 40,000 to 50,000 clones, with 70% to 85% observed a single time. As to time point: blood 4 weeks post-SBRT, at nephrectomy. Treatment noted: 15 Gy SBRT to primary tumor, nephrectomy 4 weeks later.

This sequence joins TRBV27 and TRBJ1-1; 7 bases align to TRBD1. The TCR comes from a woman between 65 and 79 years old with renal cell carcinoma. Material: blood, obtained from a patient whose treatment included radiotherapy and nephrectomy. Written as DNA, the CDR3 is TGTGCCAGCAGTTTACCAGGGGGTCAAGCTTTCTTT. Its translation: CASSLPGGQAFF.